This TCR beta chain was sequenced during a study of shared clonotypes between healthy human individuals. Across the study: CD8 memory received one plate per donor, CD8 naive two, CD4 memory three and CD4 naive three.

Sequenced by immunoSEQ multiplex PCR; TCRdb stores in-frame clones only, minus some. The sample carries a few million clones, approximately 93% recorded once. Worth noting for this clone: What it recognizes is unknown.

From germline, CDR1 is SEHNR and CDR2 FQNEAQ (reference sequence). The CDR3 loop spans 16 amino acids. Trimming removed 2 bases from V and 0 bases from J, with 12 bases in between. Study results and caveats: Memory subsets generally showed lower estimated richness than naive subsets.

Partitioning of CD4+ cells yielded a CD45RA+ naive subset and a CD45RA-negative memory subset. The receptor's source is a man aged 18-30 years in good health. Some clones in this sample may be carry-over from other donors' samples. V is TRBV7-9 and J is TRBJ2-3; unclear D gene. The material sequenced was naive CD4+ T cells from PBMCs. The subset denotes: CD45RA+ positively selected. The CDR3 is CASSLLRPSSTDTQYF. CDR3 nucleotides: TGTGCCAGCAGCTTACTAAGGCCCAGCAGCACAGATACGCAGTATTTT.